The 9 T cell receptor beta chains below were found in one sample sequenced in a study of identical twins. A single record per CDR3 protein comes from TCRdb applying MiXCR to the 5' RACE reads. The table records 270,000 or so distinct CDR3 sequences, 6.5% to 9.5% of them present only once. The data also belong to a second study, concerning yellow fever vaccine responses in identical twins.

The source material was CD8+ T cells sorted from blood. These receptor sequences come from a woman younger than 35 in good health.

The chain recombines TRBV24-1 with TRBJ2-5; D might be TRBD2 (5 bases). V gave up 1 base and J gave up 6 bases, with 8 bases separating them. Germline CDR1 KGHDR, CDR2 SFDVKD. This CDR3 is built from 13 residues. The DNA for the CDR3 is TGTGCCACCAGTGATTTCGGGATAAAGACCCAGTACTTC. Protein: CATSDFGIKTQYF.

This clonotype was detected many times. The chain is built from TRBV29-1 and TRBJ2-7; maybe TRBD1 (6 bases). The CDR3 consists of 13 residues. V gave up 3 bases and J gave up 3 bases, with 12 bases separating them. Germline values: CDR1 SQVTM, CDR2 ANQGSEA. The CDR3 here is CSVEADSSYEQYF. In nucleotides, the CDR3 is TGCAGCGTTGAGGCGGACAGTAGCTACGAGCAGTACTTC.

The chain couples TRBV6-5 to TRBJ2-7; no clear D gene. The V gene's germline CDR1 is MNHEY and CDR2 SVGAGI. The CDR3 sequence is 13 residues long. V lost 0 bases and J lost 6, with 9 bases in between. The CDR3 nucleotides are TGTGCCAGCAGTTACTCTTCAGGTGTCGAGCAGTACTTC. It yields the protein CASSYSSGVEQYF.

This clonotype turned up a few times. The V call is TRBV20-1, the J call TRBJ2-5; the D call may be TRBD1 or TRBD2 (5 bases each). The V end was cut by 2 bases, the J end by 2 bases, with 21 bases between. This CDR3 is 17 amino acids long. The V gene's germline CDR1 is DFQATT and CDR2 SNEGSKA (reference sequence). CDR3 sequence reads: CSARSGAGDPTQETQYF. DNA of the CDR3: TGCAGTGCTAGATCCGGGGCAGGTGACCCAACACAAGAGACCCAGTACTTC.

This sequence joins TRBV20-1 and TRBJ2-1; 11 positions agree with TRBD2. The J segment lost 9 bases and the V segment lost 5 bases, leaving 15 bases of the junction unmatched. Germline V gives CDR1 DFQATT, CDR2 SNEGSKA (reference sequence). CDR3 length equals 16 residues. The CDR3 region has the DNA TGCAGTGCTCCAGTCTCGGAGCTAGCGGGAGGTGGTGAGCAGTTCTTC. Its protein is CSAPVSELAGGGEQFF.

The chain carries TRBV4-1 and TRBJ2-1, with 7 bases lining up with TRBD2. V dropped 1 base and J dropped 5; count of bases not matched to a gene: 23. Germline CDR1 is MGHRA and CDR2 is YSYEKL. The CDR3 has 21 amino acids. CDR3 region: CASSQVIWSIREDSRHNEQFF. CDR3 bases: TGCGCCAGCAGCCAAGTGATTTGGTCGATTCGGGAGGATAGCAGACACAATGAGCAGTTCTTC.

This clonotype was seen only a few times. The rearrangement links TRBV4-2 to TRBJ2-3; TRBD2 agrees at 14 bases. Germline CDR1 is LGHNA and CDR2 is YNFKEQ. This CDR3 spans 18 amino acids. After removal of 3 bases from V and 4 bases from J, the junction contained 9 bases not matched to a gene. The CDR3 coding sequence is TGTGCCAGCAGCCAGCCGACCCAGACTAGCGGGGGGGCAGATACGCAGTATTTT. Its translation is CASSQPTQTSGGADTQYF.

The chain recombines TRBV19 with TRBJ2-2; D is unresolved. The CDR3 contains 13 residues. Between the trimmed V and J ends, which lost 1 base and 4 bases, there was a span of 4 bases. CDR1 LNHDA and CDR2 SQIVND come from the germline V gene (reference sequence). Here the CDR3 DNA reads TGTGCCAGTAGTATAGCATCCACCGGGGAGCTGTTTTTT. Residues: CASSIASTGELFF.

The rearrangement uses TRBV7-9 and TRBJ2-1; D is perhaps TRBD2 (5 bases). Germline lookup yields CDR1 SEHNR and CDR2 FQNEAQ (reference sequence). This CDR3 has 15 residues. The germline V and J ends were trimmed by 4 bases and 0 bases, with 10 bases remaining between them. The CDR3 spells CASSSGLRSYNEQFF. The CDR3 bases are TGTGCCAGCAGCTCGGGATTACGCTCCTACAATGAGCAGTTCTTC. The entire variable domain, with the rest obtained from reference TRBV7-9 and TRBJ2-1, is as follows: DTGVSQNPRHKITKRGQNVTFRCDPISEHNRLYWYRQTLGQGPEFLTYFQNEAQLEKSRLLSDRFSAERPKGSFSTLEIQRTEQGDSAMYLCASSSGLRSYNEQFFGPGTRLTVL.